Each of the 4 T cell receptor beta chains below was sequenced from the same sample in a study of Graves' ophthalmopathy and Graves' hyperthyroidism. Using RNA transcripts, the TCR beta CDR3 regions were amplified. RT-PCR was first run with HTBI primers, then multiplex PCR in a second round. TCRdb ran MiXCR on the multiplex PCR reads and lists one entry per CDR3 protein. The top ten clones hold 11% of a sample with 900,000 to 1,200,000 distinct CDR3 sequences, about two fifths of them seen once. The specimen was peripheral blood or thyroid tissue (not recorded which). The receptors come from an adult man with Graves' hyperthyroidism.

The sample holds a few counts of this clonotype. The gene calls are TRBV20-1 and TRBJ1-5, with TRBD1 identical over 8 bases. CDR1 and CDR2 from the germline V gene are DFQATT and SNEGSKA (reference sequence). This CDR3 spans 12 amino acids. CDR3 nucleotide sequence: TGCAGCGTAACAGGGGGGAATCAGCCCCAGCATTTT. It is translated as CSVTGGNQPQHF.

The chain couples TRBV5-6 to TRBJ1-5; 8 bases match TRBD1. The germline gives CDR1 SGHDT, CDR2 YYEEEE. The CDR3 is 17 amino acids. J lost 0 bases, V lost 5 bases, and 10 bases had no gene match. For the CDR3, the DNA is TGTGCCAGCAGACGCCGGGGACAGGCTTATAGCAATCAGCCCCAGCATTTT. Residues: CASRRRGQAYSNQPQHF.

This clonotype was counted at least ten times. DNA of the CDR3: TGTGCCAGCAGCTCATGGGAAATCGTCGAAGGGACCCAGTACTTC. This translates into CASSSWEIVEGTQYF. The rearrangement joins TRBV11-2 to TRBJ2-5; no clear D gene. CDR3 length equals 15 residues. Trimming removed 4 bases from V and 7 bases from J, with 19 bases in between. In germline, CDR1 is SGHAT, CDR2 FQNNGV.

In its sample, this clonotype was seen many times. This chain links TRBV4-1 with TRBJ2-7, with D uncertain. The V gene lost 1 base and the J gene lost 2 bases, with 12 bases spanning the gap. The CDR3 consists of 15 residues. Germline V gene sequence: CDR1 MGHRA, CDR2 YSYEKL. DNA of the CDR3: TGCGCCAGCAGCCAAGTGTGGCCGGCGACCTACGAGCAGTACTTC. Its protein is CASSQVWPATYEQYF.